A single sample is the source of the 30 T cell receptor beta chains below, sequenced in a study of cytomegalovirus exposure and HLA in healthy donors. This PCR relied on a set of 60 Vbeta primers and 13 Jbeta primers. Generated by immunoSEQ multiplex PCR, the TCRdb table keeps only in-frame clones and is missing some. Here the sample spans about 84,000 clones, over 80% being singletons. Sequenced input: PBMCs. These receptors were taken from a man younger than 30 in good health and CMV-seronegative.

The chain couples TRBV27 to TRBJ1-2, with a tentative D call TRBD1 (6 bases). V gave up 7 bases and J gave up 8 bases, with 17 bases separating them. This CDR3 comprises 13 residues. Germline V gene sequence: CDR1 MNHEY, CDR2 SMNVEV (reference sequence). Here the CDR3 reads CASKVVGARGYTF. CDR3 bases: TGTGCCAGCAAGGTAGTGGGGGCGCGAGGCTACACCTTC.

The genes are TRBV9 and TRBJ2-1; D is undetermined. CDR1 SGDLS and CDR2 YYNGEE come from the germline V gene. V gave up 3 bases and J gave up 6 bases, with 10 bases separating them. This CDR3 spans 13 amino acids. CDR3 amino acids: CASSGIPGNEQFF. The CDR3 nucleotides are TGTGCCAGCAGCGGAATCCCGGGCAATGAGCAGTTCTTC.

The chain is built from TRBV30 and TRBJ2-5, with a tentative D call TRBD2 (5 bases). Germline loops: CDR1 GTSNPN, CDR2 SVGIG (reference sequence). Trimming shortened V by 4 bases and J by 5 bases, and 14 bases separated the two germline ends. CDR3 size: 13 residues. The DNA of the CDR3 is TGTGCCTGGAAGACCCGGGAAGTGGAGACCCAGTACTTC. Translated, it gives CAWKTREVETQYF.

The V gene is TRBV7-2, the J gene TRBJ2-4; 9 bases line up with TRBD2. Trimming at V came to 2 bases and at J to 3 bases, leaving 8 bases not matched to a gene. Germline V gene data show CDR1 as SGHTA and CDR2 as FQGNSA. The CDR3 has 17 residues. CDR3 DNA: TGTGCCAGCAGCTTAAGCGCGACTAGCGGTTTCAAAAACATTCAGTACTTC. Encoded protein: CASSLSATSGFKNIQYF. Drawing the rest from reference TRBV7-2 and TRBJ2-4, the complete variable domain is GAGVSQSPSNKVTEKGKDVELRCDPISGHTALYWYRQSLGQGLEFLIYFQGNSAPDKSGLPSDRFSAERTGGSVSTLTIQRTQQEDSAVYLCASSLSATSGFKNIQYFGAGTRLSVL.

CDR3: CASSLWRGRIIETQYF. Here the CDR3 DNA reads TGTGCCAGCAGTTTATGGAGGGGGCGAATTATAGAGACCCAGTACTTC. This rearrangement joins TRBV28 to TRBJ2-5, with TRBD1 matching 7 bases. Germline-derived CDR1 and CDR2 are MDHEN and SYDVKM. V was pared by 0 bases and J by 4 bases, with 8 bases of the junction left unmatched. This CDR3 is 16 amino acids long.

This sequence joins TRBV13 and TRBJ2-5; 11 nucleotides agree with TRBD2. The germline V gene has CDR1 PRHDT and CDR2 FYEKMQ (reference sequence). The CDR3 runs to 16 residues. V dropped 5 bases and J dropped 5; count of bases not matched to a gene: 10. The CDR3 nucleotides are TGTGCCAGCAGCCCGGTAGCGGGAGGGCCGGGGGAGACCCAGTACTTC. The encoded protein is CASSPVAGGPGETQYF. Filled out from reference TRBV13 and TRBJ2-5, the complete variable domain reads AAGVIQSPRHLIKEKRETATLKCYPIPRHDTVYWYQQGPGQDPQFLISFYEKMQSDKGSIPDRFSAQQFSDYHSELNMSSLELGDSALYFCASSPVAGGPGETQYFGPGTRLLVL.

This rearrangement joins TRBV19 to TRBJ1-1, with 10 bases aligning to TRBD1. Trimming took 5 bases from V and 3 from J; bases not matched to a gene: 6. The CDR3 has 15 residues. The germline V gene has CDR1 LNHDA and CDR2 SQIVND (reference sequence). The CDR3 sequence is CASSRDRGLDTEAFF. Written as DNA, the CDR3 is TGTGCCAGTAGTCGGGACAGGGGACTGGACACTGAAGCTTTCTTT.

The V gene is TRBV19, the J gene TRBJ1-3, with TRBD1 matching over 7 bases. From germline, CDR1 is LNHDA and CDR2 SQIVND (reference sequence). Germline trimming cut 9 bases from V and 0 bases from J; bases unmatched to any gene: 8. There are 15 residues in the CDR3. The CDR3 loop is CASRDSYYSGNTIYF. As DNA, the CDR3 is TGTGCCAGCCGGGACAGCTATTACTCTGGAAACACCATATATTTT.

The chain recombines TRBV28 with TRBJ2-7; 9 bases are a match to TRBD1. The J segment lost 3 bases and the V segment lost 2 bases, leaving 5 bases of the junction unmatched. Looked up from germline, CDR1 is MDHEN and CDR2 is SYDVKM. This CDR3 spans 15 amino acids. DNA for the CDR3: TGTGCCAGCAGTTTAGGAGGGACAGGGTACTACGAGCAGTACTTC. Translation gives CASSLGGTGYYEQYF. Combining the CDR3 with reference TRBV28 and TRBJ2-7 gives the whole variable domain DVKVTQSSRYLVKRTGEKVFLECVQDMDHENMFWYRQDPGLGLRLIYFSYDVKMKEKGDIPEGYSVSREKKERFSLILESASTNQTSMYLCASSLGGTGYYEQYFGPGTRLTVT.

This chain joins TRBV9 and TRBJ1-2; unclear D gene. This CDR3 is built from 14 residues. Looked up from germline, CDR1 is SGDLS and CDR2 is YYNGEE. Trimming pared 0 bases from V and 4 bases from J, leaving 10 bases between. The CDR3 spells CASSVDVGGYGYTF. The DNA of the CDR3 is TGTGCCAGCAGCGTAGACGTCGGCGGCTATGGCTACACCTTC.

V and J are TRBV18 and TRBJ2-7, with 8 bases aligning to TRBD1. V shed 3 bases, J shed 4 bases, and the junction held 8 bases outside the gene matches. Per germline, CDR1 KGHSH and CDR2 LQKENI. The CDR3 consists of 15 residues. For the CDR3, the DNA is TGTGCCAGCTCACCCTTGGACAGGGCTTTATACGAGCAGTACTTC. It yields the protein CASSPLDRALYEQYF.

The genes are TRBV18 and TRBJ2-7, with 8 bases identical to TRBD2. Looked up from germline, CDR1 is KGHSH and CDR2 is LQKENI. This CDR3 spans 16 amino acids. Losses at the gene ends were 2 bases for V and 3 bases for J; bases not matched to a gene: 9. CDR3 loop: CASSPGAGVKVYEQYF. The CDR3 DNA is TGTGCCAGCTCACCAGGAGCGGGAGTAAAGGTCTACGAGCAGTACTTC.

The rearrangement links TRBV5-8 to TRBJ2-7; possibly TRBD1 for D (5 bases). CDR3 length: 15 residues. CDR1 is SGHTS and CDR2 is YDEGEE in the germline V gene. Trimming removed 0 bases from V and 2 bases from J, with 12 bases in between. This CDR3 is CASSLGWGRTYEQYF. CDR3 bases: TGTGCCAGCAGCTTGGGATGGGGCAGGACCTACGAGCAGTACTTC.

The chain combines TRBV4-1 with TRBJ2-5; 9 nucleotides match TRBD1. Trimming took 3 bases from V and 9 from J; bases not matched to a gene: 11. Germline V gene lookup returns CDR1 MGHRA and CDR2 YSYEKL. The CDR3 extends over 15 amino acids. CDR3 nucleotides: TGCGCCAGCAGCCACGAACCGGGACAGGGTCGGGCCCAGTACTTC. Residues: CASSHEPGQGRAQYF.

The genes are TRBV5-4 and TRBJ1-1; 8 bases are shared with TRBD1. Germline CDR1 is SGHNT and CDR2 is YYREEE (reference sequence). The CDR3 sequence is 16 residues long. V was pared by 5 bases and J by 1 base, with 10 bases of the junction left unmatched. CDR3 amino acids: CASRPPGQVTNTEAFF. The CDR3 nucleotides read TGTGCCAGCAGGCCCCCGGGACAGGTGACGAACACTGAAGCTTTCTTT.

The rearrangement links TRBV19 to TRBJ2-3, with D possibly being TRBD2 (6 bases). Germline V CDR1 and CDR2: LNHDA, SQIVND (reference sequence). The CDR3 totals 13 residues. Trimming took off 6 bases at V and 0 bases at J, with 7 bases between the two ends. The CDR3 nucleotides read TGTGCCAGTAGGCTAGCGAGCACAGATACGCAGTATTTT. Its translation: CASRLASTDTQYF.

The CDR3 spells CASSLGGNAYEQYF. In DNA, the CDR3 is TGTGCCAGCAGTTTAGGCGGGAATGCGTACGAGCAGTACTTC. The chain uses TRBV28 and TRBJ2-7; maybe TRBD2 (6 bases). V dropped 2 bases and J dropped 4 bases, with 12 bases sitting between them. Germline V CDR1 and CDR2: MDHEN, SYDVKM. This CDR3 spans 14 amino acids. The full variable domain, rest sourced from reference TRBV28 and TRBJ2-7, is DVKVTQSSRYLVKRTGEKVFLECVQDMDHENMFWYRQDPGLGLRLIYFSYDVKMKEKGDIPEGYSVSREKKERFSLILESASTNQTSMYLCASSLGGNAYEQYFGPGTRLTVT.

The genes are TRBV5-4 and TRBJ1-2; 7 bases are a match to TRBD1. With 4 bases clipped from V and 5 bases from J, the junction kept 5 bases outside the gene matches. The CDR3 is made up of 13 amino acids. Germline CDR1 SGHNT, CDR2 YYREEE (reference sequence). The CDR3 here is CASSQTGEYGYTF. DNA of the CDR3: TGTGCCAGCAGCCAAACAGGGGAATATGGCTACACCTTC.

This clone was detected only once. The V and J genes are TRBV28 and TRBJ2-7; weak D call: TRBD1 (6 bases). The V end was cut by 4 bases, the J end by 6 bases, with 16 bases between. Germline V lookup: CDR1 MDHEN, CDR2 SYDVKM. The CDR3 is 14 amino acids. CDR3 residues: CASSSTGYFSEQYF. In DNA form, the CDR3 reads TGTGCCAGCAGTTCGACAGGTTATTTCTCCGAGCAGTACTTC.

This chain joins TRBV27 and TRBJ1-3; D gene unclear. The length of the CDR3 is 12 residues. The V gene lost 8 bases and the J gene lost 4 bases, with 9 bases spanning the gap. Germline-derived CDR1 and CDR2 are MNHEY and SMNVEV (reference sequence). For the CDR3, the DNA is TGTGCCAGCGGAGTTCGAGGAAACACCATATATTTT. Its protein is CASGVRGNTIYF.

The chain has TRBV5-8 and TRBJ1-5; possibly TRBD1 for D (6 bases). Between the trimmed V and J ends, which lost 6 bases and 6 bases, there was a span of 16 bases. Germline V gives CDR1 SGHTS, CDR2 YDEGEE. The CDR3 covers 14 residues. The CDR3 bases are TGTGCCAGCACCCTCTACAGGGTTATTCAGCCCCAGCATTTT. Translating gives CASTLYRVIQPQHF.

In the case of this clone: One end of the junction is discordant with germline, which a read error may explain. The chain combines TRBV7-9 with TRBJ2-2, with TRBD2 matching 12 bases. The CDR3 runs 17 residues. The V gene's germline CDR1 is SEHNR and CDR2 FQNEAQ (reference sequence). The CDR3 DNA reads TGTTCCAGCAGCCCTCCCTTCAGGACTAGCGGGGCCGGGGAGCTGTTTTTT. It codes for CSSSPPFRTSGAGELFF.

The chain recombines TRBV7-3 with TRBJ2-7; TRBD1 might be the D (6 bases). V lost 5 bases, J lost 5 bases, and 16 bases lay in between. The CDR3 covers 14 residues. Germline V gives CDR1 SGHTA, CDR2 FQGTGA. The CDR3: CASSVGPPGDEQYF. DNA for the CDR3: TGTGCCAGCAGCGTGGGACCCCCAGGGGACGAGCAGTACTTC.

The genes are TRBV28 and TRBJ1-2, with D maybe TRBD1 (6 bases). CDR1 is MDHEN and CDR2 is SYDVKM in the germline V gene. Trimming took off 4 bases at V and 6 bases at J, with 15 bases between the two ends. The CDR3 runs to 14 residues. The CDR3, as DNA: TGTGCCAGCAGTTACCTCACAGGGATGCATGGCTACACCTTC. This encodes CASSYLTGMHGYTF.

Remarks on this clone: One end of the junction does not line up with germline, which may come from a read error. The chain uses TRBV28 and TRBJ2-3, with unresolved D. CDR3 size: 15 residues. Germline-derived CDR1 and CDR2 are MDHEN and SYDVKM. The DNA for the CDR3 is TGTGCCAGCGGTTTTCGAGTCATTAGCACAGATACGCAGTATTTT. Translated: CASGFRVISTDTQYF.

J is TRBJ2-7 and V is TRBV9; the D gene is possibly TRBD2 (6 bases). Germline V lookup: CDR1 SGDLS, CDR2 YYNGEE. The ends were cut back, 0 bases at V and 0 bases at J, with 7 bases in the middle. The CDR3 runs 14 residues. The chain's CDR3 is CASSVGTTSYEQYF. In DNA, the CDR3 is TGTGCCAGCAGCGTAGGGACTACCTCCTACGAGCAGTACTTC.

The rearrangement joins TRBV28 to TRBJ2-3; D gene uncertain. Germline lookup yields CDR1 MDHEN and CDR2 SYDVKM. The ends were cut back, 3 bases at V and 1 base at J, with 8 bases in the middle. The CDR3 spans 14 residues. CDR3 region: CASSFVAGTDTQYF. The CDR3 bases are TGTGCCAGCAGTTTCGTCGCGGGCACAGATACGCAGTATTTT.

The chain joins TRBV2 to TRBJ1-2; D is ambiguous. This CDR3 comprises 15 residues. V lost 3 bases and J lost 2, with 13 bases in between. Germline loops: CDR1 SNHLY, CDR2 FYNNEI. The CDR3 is CASSETSWRNYGYTF. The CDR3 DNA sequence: TGTGCCAGCAGTGAGACGAGTTGGAGAAACTATGGCTACACCTTC.

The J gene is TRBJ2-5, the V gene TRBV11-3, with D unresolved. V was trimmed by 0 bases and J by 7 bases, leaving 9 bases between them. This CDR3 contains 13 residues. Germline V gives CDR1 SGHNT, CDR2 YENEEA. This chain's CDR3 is CASSLDAERTQYF. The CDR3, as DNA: TGTGCCAGCAGCTTAGATGCGGAGAGGACCCAGTACTTC.

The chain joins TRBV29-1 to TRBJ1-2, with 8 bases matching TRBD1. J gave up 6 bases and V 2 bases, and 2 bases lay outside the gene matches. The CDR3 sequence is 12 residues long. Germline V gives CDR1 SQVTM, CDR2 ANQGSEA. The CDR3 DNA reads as TGCAGCGTTGAATACAGGGGGAATGGCTACACCTTC. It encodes CSVEYRGNGYTF.